The present T cell receptor (beta chain) was sequenced within a study of shared clonotypes between healthy human individuals. J was trimmed by 0 bases and V by 0 bases; bases with no gene match: 11. Germline CDR1 GTSNPN, CDR2 SVGIG (reference sequence). This CDR3 region has 18 residues. The study drew all its donors from Caucasian adults living in Nashville, Tennessee. Profiled with immunoSEQ multiplex PCR; TCRdb holds only in-frame clones, not every one. The table has 2,500,000 or so clones, 92% seen once. This clone was seen once. The chain joins TRBV30 to TRBJ2-5; 9 positions match TRBD1. This clonotype was sampled from a man younger than 35 in good health. Some clones in this sample may be carry-over from other donors' samples. The specimen was naive CD4+ T cells from PBMCs. Subset denoted: CD45RA+ positively selected. Here the CDR3 reads CAWSVIFRDREDQETQYF. Here the CDR3 DNA reads TGTGCCTGGAGTGTGATTTTTAGGGACAGGGAAGACCAAGAGACCCAGTACTTC.